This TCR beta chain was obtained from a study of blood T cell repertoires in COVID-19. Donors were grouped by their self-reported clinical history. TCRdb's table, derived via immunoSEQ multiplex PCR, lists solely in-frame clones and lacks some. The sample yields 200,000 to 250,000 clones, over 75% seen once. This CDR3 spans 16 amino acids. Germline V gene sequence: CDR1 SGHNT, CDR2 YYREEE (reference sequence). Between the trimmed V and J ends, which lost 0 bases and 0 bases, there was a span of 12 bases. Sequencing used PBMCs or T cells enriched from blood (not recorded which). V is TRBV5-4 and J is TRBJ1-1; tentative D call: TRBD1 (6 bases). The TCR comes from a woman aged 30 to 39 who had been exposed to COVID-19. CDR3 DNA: TGTGCCAGCAGCTTGGCACAGGGATGGCTGAACACTGAAGCTTTCTTT. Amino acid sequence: CASSLAQGWLNTEAFF.